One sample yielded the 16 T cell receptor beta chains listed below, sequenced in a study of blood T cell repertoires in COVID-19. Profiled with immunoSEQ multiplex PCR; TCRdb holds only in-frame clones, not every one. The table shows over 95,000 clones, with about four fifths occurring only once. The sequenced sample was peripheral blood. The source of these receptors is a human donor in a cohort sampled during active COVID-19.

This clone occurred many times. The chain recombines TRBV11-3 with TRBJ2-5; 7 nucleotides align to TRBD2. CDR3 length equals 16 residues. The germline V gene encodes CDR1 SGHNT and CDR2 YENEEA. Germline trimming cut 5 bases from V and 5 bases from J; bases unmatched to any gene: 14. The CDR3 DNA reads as TGTGCCAGCAGCACGGGGACTAACACCCCCCTGGAGACCCAGTACTTC. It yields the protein CASSTGTNTPLETQYF.

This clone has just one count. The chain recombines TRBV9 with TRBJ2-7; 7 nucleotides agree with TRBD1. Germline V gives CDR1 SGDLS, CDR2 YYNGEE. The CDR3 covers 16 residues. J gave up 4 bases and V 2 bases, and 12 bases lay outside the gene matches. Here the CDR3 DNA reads TGTGCCAGCAGCGTTAGAACAGGGGTTAAAGTTTACGAGCAGTACTTC. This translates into CASSVRTGVKVYEQYF.

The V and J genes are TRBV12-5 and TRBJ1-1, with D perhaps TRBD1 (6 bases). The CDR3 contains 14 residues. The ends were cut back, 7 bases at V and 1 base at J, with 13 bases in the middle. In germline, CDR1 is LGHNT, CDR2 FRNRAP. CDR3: CASALGQTNTEAFF. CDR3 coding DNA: TGTGCTAGTGCCCTCGGACAGACGAACACTGAAGCTTTCTTT.

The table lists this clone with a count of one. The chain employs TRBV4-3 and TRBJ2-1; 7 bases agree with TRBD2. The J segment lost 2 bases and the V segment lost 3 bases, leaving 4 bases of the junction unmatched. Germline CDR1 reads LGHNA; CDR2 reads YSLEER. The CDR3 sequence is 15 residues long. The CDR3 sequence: CASSHTGTTYNEQFF. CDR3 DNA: TGCGCCAGCAGCCACACCGGGACTACCTACAATGAGCAGTTCTTC.

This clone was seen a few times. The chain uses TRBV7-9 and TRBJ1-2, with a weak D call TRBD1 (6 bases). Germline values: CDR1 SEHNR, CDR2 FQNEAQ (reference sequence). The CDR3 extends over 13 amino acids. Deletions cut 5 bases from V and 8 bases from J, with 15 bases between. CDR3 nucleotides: TGTGCCAGCAGCGTAGAGACAGGTTCAGGCTACACCTTC. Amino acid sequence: CASSVETGSGYTF.

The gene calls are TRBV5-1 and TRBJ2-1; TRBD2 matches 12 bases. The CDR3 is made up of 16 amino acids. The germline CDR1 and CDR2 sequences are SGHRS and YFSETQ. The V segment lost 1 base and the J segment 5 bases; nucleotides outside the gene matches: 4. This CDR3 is CASSLTSGGPNNEQFF. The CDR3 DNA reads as TGCGCCAGCAGCTTGACTAGCGGGGGGCCCAACAATGAGCAGTTCTTC.

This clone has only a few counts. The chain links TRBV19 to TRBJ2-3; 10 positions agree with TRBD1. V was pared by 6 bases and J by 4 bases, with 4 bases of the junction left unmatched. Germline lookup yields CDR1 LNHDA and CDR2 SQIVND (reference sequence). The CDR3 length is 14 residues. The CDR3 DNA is TGTGCCAGTAGGGGACAGGGGAGCGCAGATACGCAGTATTTT. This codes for CASRGQGSADTQYF.

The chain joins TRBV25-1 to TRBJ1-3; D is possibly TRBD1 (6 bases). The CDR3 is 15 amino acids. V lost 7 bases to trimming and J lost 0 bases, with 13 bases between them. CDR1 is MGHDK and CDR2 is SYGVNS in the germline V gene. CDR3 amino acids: CASTGGLTSGNTIYF. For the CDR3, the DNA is TGTGCCAGCACTGGGGGCCTGACCTCTGGAAACACCATATATTTT.

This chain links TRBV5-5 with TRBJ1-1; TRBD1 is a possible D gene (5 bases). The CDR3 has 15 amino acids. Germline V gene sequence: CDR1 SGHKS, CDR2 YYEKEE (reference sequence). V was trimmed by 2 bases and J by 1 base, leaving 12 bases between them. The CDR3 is CASSFSGDRNTEAFF. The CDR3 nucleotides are TGTGCCAGCAGCTTTTCGGGGGATCGGAACACTGAAGCTTTCTTT.

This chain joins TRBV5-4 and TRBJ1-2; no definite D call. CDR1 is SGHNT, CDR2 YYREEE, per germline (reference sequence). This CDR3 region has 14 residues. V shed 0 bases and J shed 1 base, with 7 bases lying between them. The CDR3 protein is CASSLGQFNYGYTF. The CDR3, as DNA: TGTGCCAGCAGCTTGGGCCAGTTTAACTATGGCTACACCTTC.

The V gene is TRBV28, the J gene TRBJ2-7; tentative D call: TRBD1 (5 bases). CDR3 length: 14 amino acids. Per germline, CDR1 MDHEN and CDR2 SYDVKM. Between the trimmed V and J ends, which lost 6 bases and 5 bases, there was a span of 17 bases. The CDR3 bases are TGTGCCAGCAGCGCCAACAGGCTTCTCGACGAGCAGTACTTC. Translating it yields CASSANRLLDEQYF.

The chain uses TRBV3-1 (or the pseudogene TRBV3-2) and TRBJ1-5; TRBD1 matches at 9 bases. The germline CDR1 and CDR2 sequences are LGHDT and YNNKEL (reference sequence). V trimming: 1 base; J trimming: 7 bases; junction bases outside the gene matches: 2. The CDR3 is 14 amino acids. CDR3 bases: TGTGCCAGCAGCCAAGGACAGGGGGTACAGCCCCAGCATTTT. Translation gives CASSQGQGVQPQHF.

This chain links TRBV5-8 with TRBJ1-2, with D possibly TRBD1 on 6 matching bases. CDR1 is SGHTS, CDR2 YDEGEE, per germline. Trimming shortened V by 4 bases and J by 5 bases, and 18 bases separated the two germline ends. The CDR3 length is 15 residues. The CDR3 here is CASSPGQISAYGYTF. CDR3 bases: TGTGCCAGCAGCCCAGGACAGATTTCAGCTTATGGCTACACCTTC.

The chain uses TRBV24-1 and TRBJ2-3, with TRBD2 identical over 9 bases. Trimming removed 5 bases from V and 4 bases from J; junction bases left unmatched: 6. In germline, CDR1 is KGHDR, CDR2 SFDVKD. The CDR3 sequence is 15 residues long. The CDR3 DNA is TGTGCCACCAGTGGTCCTAGCGGGATTTCAGATACGCAGTATTTT. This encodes CATSGPSGISDTQYF.

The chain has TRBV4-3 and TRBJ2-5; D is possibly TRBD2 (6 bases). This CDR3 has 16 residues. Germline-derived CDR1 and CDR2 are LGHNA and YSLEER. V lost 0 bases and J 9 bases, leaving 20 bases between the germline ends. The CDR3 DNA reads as TGCGCCAGCAGCCAAGATGGGGGGACTCCAGTACGGGCCCAGTACTTC. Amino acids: CASSQDGGTPVRAQYF.

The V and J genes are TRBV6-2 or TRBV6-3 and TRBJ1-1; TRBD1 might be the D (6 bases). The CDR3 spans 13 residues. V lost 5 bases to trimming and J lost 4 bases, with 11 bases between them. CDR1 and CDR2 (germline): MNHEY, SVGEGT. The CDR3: CASSQGYGTEAFF. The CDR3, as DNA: TGTGCCAGCAGTCAGGGGTATGGCACTGAAGCTTTCTTT.